The TCR beta chain described here comes from a study of OX40 agonist ivuxolimab in advanced cancers. Whole-study results and caveats: On average, CD8+ T cells showed a greater number of expanded clones than CD4+. At 0.1 to 3.0 mg/kg, CD4+ and CD8+ blood T cells expanded clonally by week 6.

Data came from immunoSEQ multiplex PCR; TCRdb stores just in-frame clones and leaves some out. This table holds approximately 83,000 clones, roughly 80% found once. About this clone itself: Antigen specificity is unknown.

The germline CDR1 and CDR2 sequences are SGHTA and FQGNSA. The CDR3 contains 15 residues. The J segment lost 2 bases and the V segment lost 3 bases, leaving 7 bases of the junction unmatched. This sequence originates from an adult with an advanced solid tumor such as melanoma, head and neck, liver or kidney cancer. The input for sequencing was CD4+ or CD8+ T cells sorted from blood, taken in a trial of the OX40 agonist ivuxolimab. The rearrangement joins TRBV7-2 to TRBJ2-7, with 7 nucleotides matching TRBD1. CDR3 nucleotides: TGTGCCAGCAGCTTTGCTGACAGGGCGGCCTACGAGCAGTACTTC. As protein: CASSFADRAAYEQYF.